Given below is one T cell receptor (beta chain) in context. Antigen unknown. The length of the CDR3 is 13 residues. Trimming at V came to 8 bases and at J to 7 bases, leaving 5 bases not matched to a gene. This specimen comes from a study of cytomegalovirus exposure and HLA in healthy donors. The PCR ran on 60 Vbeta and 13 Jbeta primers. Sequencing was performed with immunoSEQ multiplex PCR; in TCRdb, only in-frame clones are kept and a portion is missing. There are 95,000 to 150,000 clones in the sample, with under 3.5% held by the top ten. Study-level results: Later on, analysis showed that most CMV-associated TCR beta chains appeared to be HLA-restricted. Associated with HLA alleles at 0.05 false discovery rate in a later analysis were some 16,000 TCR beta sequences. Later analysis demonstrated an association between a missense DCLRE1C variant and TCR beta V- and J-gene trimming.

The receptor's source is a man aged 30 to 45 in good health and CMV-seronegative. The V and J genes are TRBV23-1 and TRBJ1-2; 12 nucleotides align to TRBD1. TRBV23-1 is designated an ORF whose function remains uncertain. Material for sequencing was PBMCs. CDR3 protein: CASVGQGALGYTF. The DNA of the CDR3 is TGCGCCAGCGTGGGACAGGGGGCTCTTGGCTACACCTTC.